This T cell receptor beta chain was profiled in a study of blood T cell repertoires in COVID-19. The junction had 7 bases not matched to a gene; V was cut back by 3 bases and J by 4 bases. CDR3 length: 15 amino acids. The germline V gene has CDR1 MNHEY and CDR2 SMNVEV (reference sequence). The assay was immunoSEQ multiplex PCR, and TCRdb's table has in-frame clones only and misses some. The data contain more than 85,000 clones, over 80% of them singletons. The sequence was obtained from a woman aged 55-69 years with acute or convalescent COVID-19. The rearrangement uses TRBV27 and TRBJ2-7, with TRBD1 identical over 9 bases. Material: peripheral blood. CDR3 sequence reads: CASSFGGQGRYEQYF. The CDR3 nucleotides read TGTGCCAGCAGTTTTGGGGGACAGGGTAGGTACGAGCAGTACTTC.